What follows are 5 T cell receptor beta chains derived from one specimen sequenced in a study of CD8+ T cells in alopecia areata. Following RNA extraction, reverse transcription yielded cDNA that acted as the sequencing template. Using immunoSEQ multiplex PCR, the repertoire was profiled, and TCRdb retains in-frame clones only, with some absent. The table lists more than 200,000 clones, under 70% of them singletons. Here the sequenced sample was CD4+ T cells sorted from blood, taken at week 0. The source of these receptors is a human donor with alopecia areata.

This chain uses TRBV5-6 with TRBJ1-1; no clear D. The V and J ends lost 1 base and 3 bases respectively, with 16 bases between them. Germline V gives CDR1 SGHDT, CDR2 YYEEEE. The CDR3 totals 16 residues. Here the CDR3 reads CASSLFSGIGDTEAFF. For the CDR3, the DNA is TGTGCCAGCAGCTTGTTCTCCGGGATCGGGGACACTGAAGCTTTCTTT.

V is TRBV4-3 and J is TRBJ2-6; D gene uncertain. Germline V CDR1 and CDR2: LGHNA, YSLEER. V shed 4 bases and J shed 3 bases, with 13 bases lying between them. The CDR3 covers 16 residues. The CDR3 sequence: CASSLSFAGGANVLTF. In DNA form, the CDR3 reads TGCGCCAGCAGCCTCTCTTTCGCCGGTGGGGCCAACGTCCTGACTTTC.

This clone turned up a few times. The rearrangement links TRBV25-1 to TRBJ1-2; no definite D call. Germline lookup yields CDR1 MGHDK and CDR2 SYGVNS. Between the trimmed V and J ends, which lost 1 base and 5 bases, there was a span of 8 bases. The CDR3 consists of 13 residues. The CDR3 region is CASSESQSYGYTF. CDR3 nucleotides: TGTGCCAGCAGTGAATCTCAGTCGTATGGCTACACCTTC.

The chain uses TRBV30 and TRBJ1-1, with D hard to call. The CDR3 has 14 residues. Trimming removed 1 base at V and 5 bases at J, with 14 bases between. Germline V gene sequence: CDR1 GTSNPN, CDR2 SVGIG (reference sequence). The chain's CDR3 is CAWSGAALGTEAFF. The DNA for the CDR3 is TGTGCCTGGAGTGGGGCGGCCCTGGGGACTGAAGCTTTCTTT.

The chain joins TRBV5-4 to TRBJ2-5; D not certain. The V end lost 2 bases, the J end lost 5 bases, and 7 bases lay between the germline ends. Germline V CDR1 and CDR2: SGHNT, YYREEE (reference sequence). The CDR3 is 12 amino acids. As DNA, the CDR3 is TGTGCCAGCAGCTTCCTGGAGGAGACCCAGTACTTC. Encoded protein: CASSFLEETQYF.